Presented here are 6 T cell receptor beta chains from one specimen sequenced in a study of T-cell memory formation after mild COVID-19. One entry per CDR3 protein results from TCRdb running MiXCR on the 5' RACE reads. The sample shows roughly 240,000 distinct CDR3 sequences, about 16% of them seen only once. The sample was PBMCs or a T cell subset sorted from them (not recorded which). The receptor set was obtained from a man between 18 and 29 years old who had mild COVID-19 (a few samples of this study predate the infection). Cell type and time point are not known.

The chain uses TRBV7-6 and TRBJ2-3, with 8 positions matching TRBD1. V lost 3 bases, J lost 3 bases, and 5 bases stayed unmatched. The CDR3 consists of 15 residues. CDR1 is SGHVS and CDR2 is FNYEAQ in the germline V gene. The CDR3 bases are TGTGCCAGCAGCTTTGGGACAGGAGAGACAGATACGCAGTATTTT. Amino acids: CASSFGTGETDTQYF.

This clonotype turned up a few times. The chain has TRBV7-2 and TRBJ1-4; D remains unclear. CDR1 is SGHTA and CDR2 is FQGNSA in the germline V gene. V was cut by 1 base and J by 0 bases, with 9 bases left in between. The CDR3 length is 16 residues. DNA for the CDR3: TGTGCCAGCAGCTTAGGGGTCATTGCAACTAATGAAAAACTGTTTTTT. Protein sequence: CASSLGVIATNEKLFF.

This rearrangement joins TRBV6-2 or TRBV6-3 to TRBJ1-6; D uncertain. The CDR3 totals 13 residues. CDR1 and CDR2 from the germline V gene are MNHEY and SVGEGT. With 2 bases removed from V and 7 bases from J, the gap between germline ends came to 6 bases. DNA for the CDR3: TGTGCCAGCAGTTACGTCACCAATTCACCCCTCCACTTT. This sequence encodes CASSYVTNSPLHF.

The sample holds one count of this clonotype. This chain connects TRBV5-1 to TRBJ2-1; maybe TRBD1 (6 bases). CDR3 length equals 17 residues. CDR1 and CDR2 (germline): SGHRS, YFSETQ. V lost 0 bases to trimming and J lost 4 bases, with 17 bases between them. CDR3 coding DNA: TGCGCCAGCAGCTTGGGGCTCGGGGCCACAGGGTACAATGAGCAGTTCTTC. Protein sequence: CASSLGLGATGYNEQFF.

The gene calls are TRBV27 and TRBJ2-3, with D perhaps being TRBD1 or TRBD2 (5 bases each). The CDR3 is made up of 20 amino acids. Trimming pared 3 bases from V and 0 bases from J, leaving 25 bases between. CDR1 is MNHEY, CDR2 SMNVEV, per germline (reference sequence). The CDR3 loop is CASSFMGRSAMKASTDTQYF. The CDR3 DNA is TGTGCCAGCAGTTTTATGGGACGGAGCGCGATGAAAGCTAGCACAGATACGCAGTATTTT.

This clonotype was observed a few times. This chain connects TRBV20-1 to TRBJ1-6; perhaps TRBD1 as D (5 bases). Germline-derived CDR1 and CDR2 are DFQATT and SNEGSKA (reference sequence). Trimming shortened V by 1 base and J by 0 bases, and 10 bases separated the two germline ends. CDR3 length: 16 amino acids. The CDR3 DNA is TGCAGTGCTAGAGGGGACCGTCTCTCCTATAATTCACCCCTCCACTTT. It yields the protein CSARGDRLSYNSPLHF.